These T cell receptor beta chains were read from a single sample in a study of identical twins. A single record per CDR3 protein comes from TCRdb applying MiXCR to the 5' RACE reads. Of about 470,000 distinct CDR3 sequences in the sample, approximately 25% were seen once. This sample was also put to use in a study of T cells expressing NK-cell markers.

The source material was CD4+ T cells sorted from blood. The receptors were gathered from a woman aged 18 to 35 in good health. Each CDR3 is given with its conserved first and last residue. D genes are given only for firm matches. A clone size is listed for some rows: how often the clone was seen (once, few, many), or a class if it is expanded.

j_call v_call d_call clone_size cdr3_nt cdr3_aa
TRBJ2-3 TRBV20-1 NA few TGCAGTGCCCTTCCCGGGGTGAGCACAGATACGCAGTATTTT CSALPGVSTDTQYF
TRBJ2-1 TRBV29-1 TRBD2 NA TGCAGCGTTGTCCCTTGGCGGGAGGTCGCCACTGAGCAGTTCTTC CSVVPWREVATEQFF
TRBJ2-7 TRBV20-1 NA NA TGCAGTGCTGTCTCGAGCCTCGCCGACTGGGAGCAGTACTTC CSAVSSLADWEQYF
TRBJ2-7 TRBV7-6 TRBD1 once TGTGCCAGCAGCTTAGAGAAGACAGGGGGATTGCACTTC CASSLEKTGGLHF
TRBJ2-3 TRBV5-5 NA few TGTGCCAGCAGCTTGCGGTGGGGACTCCCCCCAGATACGCAGTATTTT CASSLRWGLPPDTQYF
TRBJ2-2 TRBV6-1 TRBD1 few TGTGCCAGCAGTCGGTACGGACAGGGCGGGGAGCTGTTTTTT CASSRYGQGGELFF
TRBJ1-5 TRBV20-1 NA NA TGCAGTGCTTACAATGGGGCGAGCAATCAGCCCCAGCATTTT CSAYNGASNQPQHF
TRBJ2-7 TRBV6-1 NA NA TGTGCCAGCAGTGAGGGGGGACGGATCTACGAGCAGTACTTC CASSEGGRIYEQYF
TRBJ2-7 TRBV5-1 TRBD2 NA TGCGCCAGCAGCTTTATAGCGGGAGACTCCTACGAGCAGTACTTC CASSFIAGDSYEQYF
TRBJ2-5 TRBV6-1 TRBD2 NA TGTGCCAGCAGCCCCCGAGCGGGATCCGAAGGGACCCAGTACTTC CASSPRAGSEGTQYF
TRBJ2-6 TRBV5-1 TRBD1 NA TGCGCCAGCAGCCCCCTAGACAGGGCTGGGGCCAACGTCCTGACTTTC CASSPLDRAGANVLTF
TRBJ2-5 TRBV5-6 NA few TGTGCCAGCAGCTTGCAGCGCACCATGGCGTACTTC CASSLQRTMAYF
TRBJ2-5 TRBV4-3 TRBD2 few TGCGCCAGCAGCCAAGAGGAGCTTGCGACTAGCACTTATCAAGAGACCCAGTACTTC CASSQEELATSTYQETQYF
TRBJ2-7 TRBV7-9 NA few TGTGCCAGCAGCTCCGAGGACCCGAGCCCGCCCTACGAGCAGTACTTC CASSSEDPSPPYEQYF
TRBJ2-3 TRBV5-1 NA few TGCGCCAGCAGCTCCGGGGGGCCGAGGACAGATACGCAGTATTTT CASSSGGPRTDTQYF
TRBJ1-5 TRBV2 TRBD1 NA TGTGCCAGCAGAGACAGGGGGCCTTATCAGCCCCAGCATTTT CASRDRGPYQPQHF
TRBJ2-3 TRBV20-1 NA NA TGCAGTGCTAGAGGGGGCAGGGAGGCAGATACGCAGTATTTT CSARGGREADTQYF
TRBJ2-3 TRBV20-1 NA NA TGCAGTGCCGGAGTTGACACAGATACGCAGTATTTT CSAGVDTDTQYF
TRBJ2-4 TRBV7-2 TRBD2 few TGTGCCAGCAGCTTAGCGGCTAGCGGGAGGGGCGACATTCAGTACTTC CASSLAASGRGDIQYF
TRBJ2-1 TRBV4-3 NA NA TGCGCCAGCAGCCAAGCCGGGACAGAGCAGTTCTTC CASSQAGTEQFF
TRBJ1-2 TRBV12-3/TRBV12-4 TRBD1 few TGTGCCAGCAGAACCAGGGGGCACTATGGCTACACCTTC CASRTRGHYGYTF
TRBJ2-7 TRBV5-1 TRBD1 NA TGCGCCAGCAGCTCGACAGGGGCTGGCTACGAGCAGTACTTC CASSSTGAGYEQYF
TRBJ1-2 TRBV5-1 NA NA TGCGCCAGCAGCTTGGGAGAGAATGGCTACACCTTC CASSLGENGYTF
TRBJ2-1 TRBV20-1 NA many TGCAGTGCTAGGAGGTTGGCTGAGCAGTTCTTC CSARRLAEQFF
TRBJ1-1 TRBV3-1 NA few TGTGCCAGCAGCCAAGGACTTGGTGGTGAAGCTTTCTTT CASSQGLGGEAFF
TRBJ2-1 TRBV20-1 NA NA TGCAGTGCCTGTGGGATAGGGAGTCAGAATGAGCAGTTCTTC CSACGIGSQNEQFF
TRBJ1-1 TRBV5-1 NA many TGCGCCAGCAGCTTCGCGGGGACTGAAGCTTTCTTT CASSFAGTEAFF
TRBJ1-4 TRBV12-3/TRBV12-4 NA few TGTGCCAGCAGTTGGGAGGCTTCCAATGAAAAACTGTTTTTT CASSWEASNEKLFF
TRBJ2-7 TRBV27 NA few TGTGCCAGCAGTTTAATCGCTGCAGGGGGGGGCGAGCAGTACTTC CASSLIAAGGGEQYF
TRBJ2-3 TRBV7-2 NA NA TGTGCCAGCAGCTTAGGTCGGGGGGCTTCGTATACGCAGTATTTT CASSLGRGASYTQYF
TRBJ2-7 TRBV20-1 NA NA TGCAGTGCTTCGGGGGTACCCTACGAGCAGTACTTC CSASGVPYEQYF
TRBJ2-1 TRBV4-2 TRBD1 NA TGTGCCAGCAGCGCGGACAGGGATGTTGAGCAGTTCTTC CASSADRDVEQFF
TRBJ2-2 TRBV6-5 NA few TGTGCCAGCAGTTACTCTAGGAGTATAACCGGGGAGCTGTTTTTT CASSYSRSITGELFF
TRBJ2-6 TRBV10-3 NA few TGTGCCATCAGTGAGTCTGGGGCCAACGTCCTGACTTTC CAISESGANVLTF
TRBJ2-2 TRBV6-5 TRBD1 few TGTGCCAGCAGTTCAGAACTCGGACAGGGCATGCACACCGGGGAGCTGTTTTTT CASSSELGQGMHTGELFF
TRBJ2-3 TRBV5-4 NA NA TGTGCCAGCAGCTTGAAAGGGTTTGCAGATACGCAGTATTTT CASSLKGFADTQYF
TRBJ2-1 TRBV20-1 TRBD1 few TGCAGTGCTAGGACAGGGTCGGTCAATGAGCAGTTCTTC CSARTGSVNEQFF